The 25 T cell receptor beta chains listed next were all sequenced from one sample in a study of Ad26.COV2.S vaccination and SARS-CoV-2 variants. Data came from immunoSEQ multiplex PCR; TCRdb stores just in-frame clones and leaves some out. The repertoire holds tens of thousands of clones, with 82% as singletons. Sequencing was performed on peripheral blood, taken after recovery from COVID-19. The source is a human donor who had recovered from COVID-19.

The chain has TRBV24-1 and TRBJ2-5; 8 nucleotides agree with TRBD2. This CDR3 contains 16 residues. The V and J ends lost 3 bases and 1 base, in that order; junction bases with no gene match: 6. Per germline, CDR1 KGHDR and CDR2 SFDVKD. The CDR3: CATSDAQREPQETQYF. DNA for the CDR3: TGTGCCACCAGTGATGCGCAGCGGGAGCCCCAAGAGACCCAGTACTTC.

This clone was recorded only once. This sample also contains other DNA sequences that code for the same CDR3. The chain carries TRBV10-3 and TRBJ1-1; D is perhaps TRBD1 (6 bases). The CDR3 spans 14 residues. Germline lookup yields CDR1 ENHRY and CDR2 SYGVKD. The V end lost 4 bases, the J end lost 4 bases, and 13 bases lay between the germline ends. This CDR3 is CAISAGGGGTEAFF. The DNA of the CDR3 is TGTGCCATCAGTGCGGGGGGCGGCGGCACTGAAGCTTTCTTT.

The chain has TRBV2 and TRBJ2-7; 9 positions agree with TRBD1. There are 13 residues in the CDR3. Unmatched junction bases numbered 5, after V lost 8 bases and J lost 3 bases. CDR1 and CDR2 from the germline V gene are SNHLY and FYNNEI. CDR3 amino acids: CASSGQGIYEQYF. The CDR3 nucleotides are TGTGCCAGCTCGGGACAGGGAATCTACGAGCAGTACTTC.

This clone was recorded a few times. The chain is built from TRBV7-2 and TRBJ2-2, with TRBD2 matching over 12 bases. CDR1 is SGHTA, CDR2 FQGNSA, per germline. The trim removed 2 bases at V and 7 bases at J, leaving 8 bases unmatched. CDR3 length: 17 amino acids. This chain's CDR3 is CASSLFLAGGLGGELFF. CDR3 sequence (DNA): TGTGCCAGCAGCTTATTCCTAGCGGGAGGGCTAGGCGGGGAGCTGTTTTTT. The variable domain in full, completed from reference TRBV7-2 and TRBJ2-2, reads GAGVSQSPSNKVTEKGKDVELRCDPISGHTALYWYRQSLGQGLEFLIYFQGNSAPDKSGLPSDRFSAERTGGSVSTLTIQRTQQEDSAVYLCASSLFLAGGLGGELFFGEGSRLTVL.

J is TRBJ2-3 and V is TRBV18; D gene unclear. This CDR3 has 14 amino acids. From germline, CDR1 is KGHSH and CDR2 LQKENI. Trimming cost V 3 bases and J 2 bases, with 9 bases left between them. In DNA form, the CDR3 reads TGTGCCAGCTCACCCGGCCCAGCCACAGATACGCAGTATTTT. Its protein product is CASSPGPATDTQYF.

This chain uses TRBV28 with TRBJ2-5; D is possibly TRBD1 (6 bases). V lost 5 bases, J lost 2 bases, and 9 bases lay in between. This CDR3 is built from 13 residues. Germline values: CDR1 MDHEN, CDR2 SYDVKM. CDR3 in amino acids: CASSPGDQETQYF. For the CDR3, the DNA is TGTGCCAGCAGTCCAGGGGATCAAGAGACCCAGTACTTC.

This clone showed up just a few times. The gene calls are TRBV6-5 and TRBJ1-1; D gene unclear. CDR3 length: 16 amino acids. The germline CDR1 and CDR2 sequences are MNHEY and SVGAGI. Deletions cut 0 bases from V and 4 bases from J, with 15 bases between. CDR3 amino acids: CASSYSGLSTGTEAFF. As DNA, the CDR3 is TGTGCCAGCAGTTACTCAGGTCTCAGTACGGGCACTGAAGCTTTCTTT.

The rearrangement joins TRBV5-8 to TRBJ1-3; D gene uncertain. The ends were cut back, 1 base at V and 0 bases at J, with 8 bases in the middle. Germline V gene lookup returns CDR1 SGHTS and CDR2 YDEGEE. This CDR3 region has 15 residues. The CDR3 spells CASSLHTDSGNTIYF. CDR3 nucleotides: TGTGCCAGCAGCTTGCACACTGACTCTGGAAACACCATATATTTT.

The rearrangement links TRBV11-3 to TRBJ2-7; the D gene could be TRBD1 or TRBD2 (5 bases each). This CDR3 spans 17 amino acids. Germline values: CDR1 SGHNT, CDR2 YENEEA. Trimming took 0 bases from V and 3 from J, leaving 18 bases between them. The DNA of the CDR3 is TGTGCCAGCAGCTTAGATGCAGGGCCGGGATTATACTACGAGCAGTACTTC. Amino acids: CASSLDAGPGLYYEQYF.

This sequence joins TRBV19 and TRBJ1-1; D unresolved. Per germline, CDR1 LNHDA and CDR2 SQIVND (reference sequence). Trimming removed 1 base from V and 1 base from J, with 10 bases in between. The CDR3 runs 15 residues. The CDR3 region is CASSIGGRTNTEAFF. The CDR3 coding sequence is TGTGCCAGTAGTATAGGTGGACGTACGAACACTGAAGCTTTCTTT.

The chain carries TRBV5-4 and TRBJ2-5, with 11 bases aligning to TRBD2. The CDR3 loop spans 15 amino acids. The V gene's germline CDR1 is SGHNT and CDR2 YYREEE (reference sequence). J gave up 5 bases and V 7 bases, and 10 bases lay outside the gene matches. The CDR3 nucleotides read TGTGCCAGCTCCCGAGTAGCGGGAGGGATTGAGACCCAGTACTTC. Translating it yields CASSRVAGGIETQYF.

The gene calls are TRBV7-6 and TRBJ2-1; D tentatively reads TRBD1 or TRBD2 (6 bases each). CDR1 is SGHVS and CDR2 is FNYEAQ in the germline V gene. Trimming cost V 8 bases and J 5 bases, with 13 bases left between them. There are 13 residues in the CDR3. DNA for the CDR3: TGTGCCAGCGGCGAAGGGGGGCACAATGAGCAGTTCTTC. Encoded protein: CASGEGGHNEQFF. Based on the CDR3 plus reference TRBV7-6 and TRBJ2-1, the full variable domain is GAGVSQSPRYKVTKRGQDVALRCDPISGHVSLYWYRQALGQGPEFLTYFNYEAQQDKSGLPNDRFSAERPEGSISTLTIQRTEQRDSAMYRCASGEGGHNEQFFGPGTRLTVL.

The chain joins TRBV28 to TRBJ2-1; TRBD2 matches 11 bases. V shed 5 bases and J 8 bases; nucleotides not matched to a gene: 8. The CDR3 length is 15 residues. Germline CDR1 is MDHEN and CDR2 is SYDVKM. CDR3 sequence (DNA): TGTGCCAGCAGTATTCTAGCGGGAGGCTCCGATGAGCAGTTCTTC. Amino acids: CASSILAGGSDEQFF.

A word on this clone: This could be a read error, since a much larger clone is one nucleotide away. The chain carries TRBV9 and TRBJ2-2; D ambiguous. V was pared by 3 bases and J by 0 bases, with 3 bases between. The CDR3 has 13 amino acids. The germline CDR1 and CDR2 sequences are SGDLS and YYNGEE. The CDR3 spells CASSAPNTGELFF. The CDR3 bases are TGTGCCAGCAGCGCCCCGAACACCGGGGAGCTGTTTTTT.

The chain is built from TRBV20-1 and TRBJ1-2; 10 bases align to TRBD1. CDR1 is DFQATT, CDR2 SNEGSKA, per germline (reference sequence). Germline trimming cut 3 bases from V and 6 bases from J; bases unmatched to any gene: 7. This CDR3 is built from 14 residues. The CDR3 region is CSASPGTGVHGYTF. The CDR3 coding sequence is TGCAGTGCTAGTCCCGGGACAGGGGTCCATGGCTACACCTTC.

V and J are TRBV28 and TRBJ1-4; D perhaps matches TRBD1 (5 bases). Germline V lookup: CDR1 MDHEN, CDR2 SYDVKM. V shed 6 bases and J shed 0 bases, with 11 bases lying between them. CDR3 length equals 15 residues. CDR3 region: CASSSQGPTNEKLFF. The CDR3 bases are TGTGCCAGCAGCTCCCAGGGACCAACTAATGAAAAACTGTTTTTT.

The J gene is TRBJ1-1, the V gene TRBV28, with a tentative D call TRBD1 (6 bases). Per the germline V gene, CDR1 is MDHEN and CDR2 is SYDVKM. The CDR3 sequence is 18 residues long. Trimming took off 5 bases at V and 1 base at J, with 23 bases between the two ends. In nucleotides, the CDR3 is TGTGCCAGCAGTCCGCTTCTTGGGGGGCCCGGAGCGAACACTGAAGCTTTCTTT. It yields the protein CASSPLLGGPGANTEAFF.

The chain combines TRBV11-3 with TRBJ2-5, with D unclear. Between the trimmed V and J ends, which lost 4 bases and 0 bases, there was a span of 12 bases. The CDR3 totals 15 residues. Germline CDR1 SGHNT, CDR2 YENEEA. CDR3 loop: CASSSWNSNQETQYF. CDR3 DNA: TGTGCCAGCAGCTCGTGGAACAGCAACCAAGAGACCCAGTACTTC.

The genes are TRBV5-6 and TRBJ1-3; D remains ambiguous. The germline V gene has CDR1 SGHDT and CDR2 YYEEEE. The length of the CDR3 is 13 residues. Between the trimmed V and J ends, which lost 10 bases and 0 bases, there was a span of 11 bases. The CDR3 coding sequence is TGTGCCTTTGGGCAGTACTCTGGAAACACCATATATTTT. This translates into CAFGQYSGNTIYF. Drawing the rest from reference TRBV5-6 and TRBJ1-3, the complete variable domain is DAGVTQSPTHLIKTRGQQVTLRCSPKSGHDTVSWYQQALGQGPQFIFQYYEEEERQRGNFPDRFSGHQFPNYSSELNVNALLLGDSALYLCAFGQYSGNTIYFGEGSWLTVV.

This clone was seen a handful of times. The CDR3 spells CASSSIRESTGELFF. CDR3 nucleotide sequence: TGTGCCAGCAGCTCCATACGGGAAAGCACCGGGGAGCTGTTTTTT. This rearrangement joins TRBV11-2 to TRBJ2-2, with TRBD2 as a possible D gene (5 bases). The V end lost 4 bases, the J end lost 4 bases, and 13 bases lay between the germline ends. The CDR3 is 15 residues long. Germline V CDR1 and CDR2: SGHAT, FQNNGV.

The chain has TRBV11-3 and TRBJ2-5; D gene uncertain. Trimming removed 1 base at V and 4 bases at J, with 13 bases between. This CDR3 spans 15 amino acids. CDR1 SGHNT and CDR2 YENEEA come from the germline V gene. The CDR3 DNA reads TGTGCCAGCAGCTTAGGTTTAGGCGGTGGAGAGACCCAGTACTTC. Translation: CASSLGLGGGETQYF.

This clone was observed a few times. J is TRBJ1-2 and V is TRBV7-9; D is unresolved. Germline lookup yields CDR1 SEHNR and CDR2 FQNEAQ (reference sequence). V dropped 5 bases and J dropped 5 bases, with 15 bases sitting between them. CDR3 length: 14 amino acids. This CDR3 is CASSASGPGYGYTF. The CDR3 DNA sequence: TGTGCCAGCAGCGCCTCCGGGCCGGGATATGGCTACACCTTC.

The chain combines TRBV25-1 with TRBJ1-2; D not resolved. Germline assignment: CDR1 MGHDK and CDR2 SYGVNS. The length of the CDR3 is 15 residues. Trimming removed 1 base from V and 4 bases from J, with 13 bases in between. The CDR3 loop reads CASSESGRTPYGYTF. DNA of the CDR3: TGTGCCAGCAGTGAATCGGGCAGGACCCCCTATGGCTACACCTTC.

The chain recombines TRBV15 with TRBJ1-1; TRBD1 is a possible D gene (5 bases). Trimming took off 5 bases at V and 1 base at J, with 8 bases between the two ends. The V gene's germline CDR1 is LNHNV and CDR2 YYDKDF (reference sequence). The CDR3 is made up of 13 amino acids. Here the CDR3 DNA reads TGTGCCACCAGCGGAGGACAGAACACTGAAGCTTTCTTT. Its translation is CATSGGQNTEAFF.

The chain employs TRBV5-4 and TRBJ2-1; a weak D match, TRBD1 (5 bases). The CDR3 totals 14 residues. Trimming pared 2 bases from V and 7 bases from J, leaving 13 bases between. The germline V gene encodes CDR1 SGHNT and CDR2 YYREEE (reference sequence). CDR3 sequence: CASSFFQGRNEQFF. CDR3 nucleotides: TGTGCCAGCAGCTTTTTTCAGGGCCGGAATGAGCAGTTCTTC.